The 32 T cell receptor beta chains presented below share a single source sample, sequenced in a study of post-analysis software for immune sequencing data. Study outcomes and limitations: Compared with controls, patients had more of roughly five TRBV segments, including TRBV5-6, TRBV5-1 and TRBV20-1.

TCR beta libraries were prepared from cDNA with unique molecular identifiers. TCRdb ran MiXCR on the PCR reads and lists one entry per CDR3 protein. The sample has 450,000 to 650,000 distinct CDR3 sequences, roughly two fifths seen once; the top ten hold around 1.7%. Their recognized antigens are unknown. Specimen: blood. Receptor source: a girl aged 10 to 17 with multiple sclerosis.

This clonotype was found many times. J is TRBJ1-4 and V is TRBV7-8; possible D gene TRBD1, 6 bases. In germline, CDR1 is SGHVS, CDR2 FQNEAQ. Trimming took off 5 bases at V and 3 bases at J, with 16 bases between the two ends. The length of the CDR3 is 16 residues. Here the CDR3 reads CASSARAGDPNEKLFF. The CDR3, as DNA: TGTGCCAGCAGCGCGAGGGCAGGGGATCCTAATGAAAAACTGTTTTTT.

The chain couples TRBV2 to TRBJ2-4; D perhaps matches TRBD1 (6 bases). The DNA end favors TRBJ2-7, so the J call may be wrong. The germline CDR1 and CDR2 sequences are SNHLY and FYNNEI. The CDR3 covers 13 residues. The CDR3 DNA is TGTGCCAGCACCCGGACAGATCGCTACGAGCAGTACTTC. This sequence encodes CASTRTDRYEQYF.

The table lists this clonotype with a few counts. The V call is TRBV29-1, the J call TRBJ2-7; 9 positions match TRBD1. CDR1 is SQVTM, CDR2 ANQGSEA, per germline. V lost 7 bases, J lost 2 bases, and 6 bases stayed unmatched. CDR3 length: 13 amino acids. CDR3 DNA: TGCAGCGCTGAGGGACAGGGAACCTACGAGCAGTACTTC. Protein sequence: CSAEGQGTYEQYF.

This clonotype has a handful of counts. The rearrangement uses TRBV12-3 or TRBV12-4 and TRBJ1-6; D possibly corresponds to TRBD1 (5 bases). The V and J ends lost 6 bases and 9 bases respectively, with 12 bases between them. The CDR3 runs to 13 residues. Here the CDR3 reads CASSAGLRSPLHF. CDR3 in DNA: TGTGCCAGCAGCGCGGGACTTCGTTCACCCCTCCACTTT.

The CDR3 reads CSARIPQGGNEKLFF. CDR3 bases: TGCAGTGCTAGAATCCCACAGGGGGGAAATGAAAAACTGTTTTTT. This rearrangement joins TRBV20-1 to TRBJ1-4; 8 bases fit TRBD1. Germline CDR1 reads DFQATT; CDR2 reads SNEGSKA (reference sequence). The junction had 7 bases not matched to a gene; V was cut back by 2 bases and J by 5 bases. This CDR3 is built from 15 residues.

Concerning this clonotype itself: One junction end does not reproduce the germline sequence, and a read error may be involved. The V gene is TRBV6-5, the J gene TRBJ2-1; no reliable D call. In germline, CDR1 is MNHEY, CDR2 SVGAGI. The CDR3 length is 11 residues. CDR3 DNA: TGTGCCAACAGTCTGGGGAACGAGCAGTTCTTC. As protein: CANSLGNEQFF.

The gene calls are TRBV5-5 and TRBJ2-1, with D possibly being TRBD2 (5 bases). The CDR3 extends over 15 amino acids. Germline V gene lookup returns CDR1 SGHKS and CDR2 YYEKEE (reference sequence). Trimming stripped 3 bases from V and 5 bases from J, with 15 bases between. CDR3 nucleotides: TGTGCCAGCAGCTCCTTGGCGGAGGTGGACAATGAGCAGTTCTTC. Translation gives CASSSLAEVDNEQFF.

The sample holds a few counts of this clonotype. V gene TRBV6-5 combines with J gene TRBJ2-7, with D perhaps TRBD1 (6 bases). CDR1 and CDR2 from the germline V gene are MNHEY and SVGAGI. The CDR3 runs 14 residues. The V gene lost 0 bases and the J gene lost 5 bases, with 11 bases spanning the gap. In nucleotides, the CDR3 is TGTGCCAGCAGTTACTCAGTCAGGGGTAACGAGCAGTACTTC. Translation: CASSYSVRGNEQYF.

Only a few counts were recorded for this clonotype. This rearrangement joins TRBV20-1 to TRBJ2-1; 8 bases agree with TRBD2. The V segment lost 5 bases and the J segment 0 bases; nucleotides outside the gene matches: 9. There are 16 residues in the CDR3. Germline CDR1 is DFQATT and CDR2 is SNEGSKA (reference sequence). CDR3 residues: CSAPETSVSSYNEQFF. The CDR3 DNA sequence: TGCAGTGCTCCCGAGACTAGCGTGAGCTCCTACAATGAGCAGTTCTTC.

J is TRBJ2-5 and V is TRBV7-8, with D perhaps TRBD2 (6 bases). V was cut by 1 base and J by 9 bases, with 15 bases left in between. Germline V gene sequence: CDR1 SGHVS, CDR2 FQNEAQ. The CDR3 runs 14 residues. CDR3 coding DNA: TGTGCCAGCAGCTTAGGGGGACTCCCCGGGCCCCAGTACTTC. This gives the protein CASSLGGLPGPQYF.

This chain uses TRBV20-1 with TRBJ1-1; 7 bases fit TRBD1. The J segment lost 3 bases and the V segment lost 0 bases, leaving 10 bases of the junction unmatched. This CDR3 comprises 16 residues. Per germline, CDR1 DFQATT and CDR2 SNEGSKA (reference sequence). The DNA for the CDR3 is TGCAGTGCTAGAGATCGACAGGGAAGGCGAGACACTGAAGCTTTCTTT. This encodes CSARDRQGRRDTEAFF.

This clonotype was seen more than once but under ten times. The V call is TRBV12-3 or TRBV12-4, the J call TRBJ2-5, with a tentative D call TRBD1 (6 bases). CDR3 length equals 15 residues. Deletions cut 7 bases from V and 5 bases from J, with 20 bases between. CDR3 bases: TGTGCCAGCACCCTAGGAAGGGGGATTGCGGAGACCCAGTACTTC. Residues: CASTLGRGIAETQYF.

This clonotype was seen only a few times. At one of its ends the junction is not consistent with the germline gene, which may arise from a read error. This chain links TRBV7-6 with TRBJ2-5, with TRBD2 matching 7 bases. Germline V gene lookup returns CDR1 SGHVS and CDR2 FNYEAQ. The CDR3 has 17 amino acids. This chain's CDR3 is CASSSIGGEWYQETQYF. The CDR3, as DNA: TGTGCCAGCAGCTCTATTGGGGGGGAGTGGTACCAAGAGACTCAGTACTTC.

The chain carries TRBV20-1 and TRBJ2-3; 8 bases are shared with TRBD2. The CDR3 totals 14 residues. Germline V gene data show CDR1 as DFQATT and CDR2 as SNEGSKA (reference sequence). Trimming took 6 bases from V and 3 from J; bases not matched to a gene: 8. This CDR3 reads CSAREAGRTDTQYF. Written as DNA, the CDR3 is TGCAGTGCGCGGGAGGCGGGGAGGACAGATACGCAGTATTTT.

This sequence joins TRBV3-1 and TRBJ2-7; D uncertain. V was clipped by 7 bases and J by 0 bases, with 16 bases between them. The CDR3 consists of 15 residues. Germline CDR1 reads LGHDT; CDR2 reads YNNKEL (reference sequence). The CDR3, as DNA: TGTGCCAGCACCCTTTCCGGGCAGGCCTCCTACGAGCAGTACTTC. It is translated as CASTLSGQASYEQYF.

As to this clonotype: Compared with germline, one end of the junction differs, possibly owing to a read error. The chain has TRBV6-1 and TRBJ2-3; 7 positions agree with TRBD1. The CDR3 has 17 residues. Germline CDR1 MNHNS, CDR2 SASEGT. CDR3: CASSQGNRGEGTDMQYF. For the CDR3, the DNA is TGTGCCAGCAGCCAGGGAAACAGGGGCGAGGGCACAGATATGCAGTATTTT.

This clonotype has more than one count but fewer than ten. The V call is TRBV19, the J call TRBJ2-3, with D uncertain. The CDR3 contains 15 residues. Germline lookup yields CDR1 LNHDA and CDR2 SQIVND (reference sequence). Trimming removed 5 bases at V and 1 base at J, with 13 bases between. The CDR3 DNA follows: TGTGCCAGTAGTCCCCAGGACGGACGCACAGATACGCAGTATTTT. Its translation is CASSPQDGRTDTQYF.

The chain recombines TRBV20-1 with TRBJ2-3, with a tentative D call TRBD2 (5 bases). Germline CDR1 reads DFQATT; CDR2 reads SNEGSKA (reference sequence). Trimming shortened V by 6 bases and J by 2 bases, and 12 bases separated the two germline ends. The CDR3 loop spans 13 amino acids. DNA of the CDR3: TGCAGTGCCGTGTACGGGAACACAGATACGCAGTATTTT. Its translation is CSAVYGNTDTQYF.

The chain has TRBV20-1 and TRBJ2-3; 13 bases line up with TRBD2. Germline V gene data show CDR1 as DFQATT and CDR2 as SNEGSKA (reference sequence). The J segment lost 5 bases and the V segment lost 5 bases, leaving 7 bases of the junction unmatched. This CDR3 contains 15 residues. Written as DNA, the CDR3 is TGCAGTGCTGGAACTAGCGGGGGGGCAGGAGATACGCAGTATTTT. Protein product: CSAGTSGGAGDTQYF.

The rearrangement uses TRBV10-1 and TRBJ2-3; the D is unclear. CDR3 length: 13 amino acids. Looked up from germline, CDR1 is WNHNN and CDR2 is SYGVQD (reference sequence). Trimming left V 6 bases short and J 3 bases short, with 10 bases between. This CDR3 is CASREGSTDTQYF. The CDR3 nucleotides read TGCGCCAGCAGGGAAGGGTCAACAGATACGCAGTATTTT.

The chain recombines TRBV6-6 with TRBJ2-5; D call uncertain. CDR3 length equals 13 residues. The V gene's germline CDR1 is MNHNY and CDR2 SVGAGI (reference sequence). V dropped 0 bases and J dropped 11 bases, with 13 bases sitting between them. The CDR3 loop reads CASSYSFTHEQYF. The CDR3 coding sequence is TGTGCCAGCAGTTACTCGTTCACACATGAGCAGTACTTC.

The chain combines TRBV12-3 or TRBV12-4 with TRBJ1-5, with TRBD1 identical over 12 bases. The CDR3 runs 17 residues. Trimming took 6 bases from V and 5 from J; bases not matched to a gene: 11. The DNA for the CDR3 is TGTGCCAGCAGACTAAATTGGGACAGGGGGCAGGATCAGCCCCAGCATTTT. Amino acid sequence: CASRLNWDRGQDQPQHF.

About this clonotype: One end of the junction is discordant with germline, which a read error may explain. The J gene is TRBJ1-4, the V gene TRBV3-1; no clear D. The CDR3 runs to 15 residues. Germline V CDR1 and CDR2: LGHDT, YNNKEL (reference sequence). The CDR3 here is CASSQETLKREKRFF. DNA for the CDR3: TGTGCCAGCAGCCAAGAGACCCTCAAGCGTGAAAAACGGTTTTTT.

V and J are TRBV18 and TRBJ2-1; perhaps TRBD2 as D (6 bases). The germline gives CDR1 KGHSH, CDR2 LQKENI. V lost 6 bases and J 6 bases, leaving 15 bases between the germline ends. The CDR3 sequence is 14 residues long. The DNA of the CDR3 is TGTGCCAGCTCGCGCTCCGGACTAACCAATGAGCAGTTCTTC. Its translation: CASSRSGLTNEQFF.

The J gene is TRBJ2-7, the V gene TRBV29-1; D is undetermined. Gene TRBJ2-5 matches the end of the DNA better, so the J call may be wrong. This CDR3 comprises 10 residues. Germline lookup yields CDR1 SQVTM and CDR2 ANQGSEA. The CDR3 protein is CSVAWETQYF. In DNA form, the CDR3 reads TGCAGCGTTGCTTGGGAGACCCAGTACTTC.

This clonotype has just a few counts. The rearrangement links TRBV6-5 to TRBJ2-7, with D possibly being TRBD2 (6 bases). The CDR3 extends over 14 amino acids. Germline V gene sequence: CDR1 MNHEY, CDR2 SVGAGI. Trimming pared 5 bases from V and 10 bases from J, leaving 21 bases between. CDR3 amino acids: CASSPWPPGEAQYF. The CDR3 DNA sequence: TGTGCCAGCAGTCCCTGGCCTCCCGGGGAGGCCCAGTACTTC.

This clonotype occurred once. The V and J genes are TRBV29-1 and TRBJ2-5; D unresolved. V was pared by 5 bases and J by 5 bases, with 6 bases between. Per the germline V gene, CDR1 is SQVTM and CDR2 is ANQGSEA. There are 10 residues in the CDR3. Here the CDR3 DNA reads TGCAGCGTTCCTATGGAGACCCAGTACTTC. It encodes CSVPMETQYF.

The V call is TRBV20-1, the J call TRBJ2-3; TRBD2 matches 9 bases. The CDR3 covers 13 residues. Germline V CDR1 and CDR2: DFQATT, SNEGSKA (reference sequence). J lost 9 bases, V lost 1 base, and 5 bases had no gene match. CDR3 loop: CSARVAGVPTQYF. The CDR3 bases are TGCAGTGCTAGAGTAGCGGGAGTACCCACGCAGTATTTT.

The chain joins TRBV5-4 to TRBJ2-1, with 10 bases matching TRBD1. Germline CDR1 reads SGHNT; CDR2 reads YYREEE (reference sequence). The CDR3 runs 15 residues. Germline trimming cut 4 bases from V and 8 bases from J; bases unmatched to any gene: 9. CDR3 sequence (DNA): TGTGCCAGCAGCCGGCGGACAGGGGGATTCGATGAGCAGTTCTTC. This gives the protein CASSRRTGGFDEQFF.

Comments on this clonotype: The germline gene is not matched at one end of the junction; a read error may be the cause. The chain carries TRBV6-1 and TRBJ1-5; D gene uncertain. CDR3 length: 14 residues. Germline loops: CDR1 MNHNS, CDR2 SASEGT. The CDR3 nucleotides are TGTGCCAGCAATGAAGTCTATAGCAATCAGTCCCAGCATTTT. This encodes CASNEVYSNQSQHF.

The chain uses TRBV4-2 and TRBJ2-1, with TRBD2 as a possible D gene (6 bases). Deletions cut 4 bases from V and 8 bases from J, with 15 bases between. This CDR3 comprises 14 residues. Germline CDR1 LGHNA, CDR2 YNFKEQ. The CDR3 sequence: CASSRPGLRDEQFF. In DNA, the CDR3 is TGTGCCAGCAGCCGTCCAGGACTACGGGATGAGCAGTTCTTC.

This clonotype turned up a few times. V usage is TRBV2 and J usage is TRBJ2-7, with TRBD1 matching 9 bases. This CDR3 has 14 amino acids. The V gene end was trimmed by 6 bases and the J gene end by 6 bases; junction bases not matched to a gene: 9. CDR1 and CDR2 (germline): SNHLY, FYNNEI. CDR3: CASSDPGTGTEQYF. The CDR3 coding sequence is TGTGCCAGCAGCGATCCCGGGACAGGGACCGAGCAGTACTTC.